This T cell receptor (beta chain) was obtained from a study of blood T cell repertoires in COVID-19. As for the study in general: Samples taken during acute and convalescent COVID-19 were collected in the United States, Italy and Spain. From T cells, B-cell-depleted T cells, or PBMCs came the material, which was cDNA or gDNA.

In the source study's methods: Estimates of nucleated cell counts were drawn from the amplification of reference gene primers. Profiled with immunoSEQ multiplex PCR; TCRdb holds only in-frame clones, not every one. The D gene and trimming were derived from the DNA, and the V and J assignments and clone size from that table. The table shows about 410,000 clones, with roughly 89% occurring only once. V lost 7 bases and J 4 bases, leaving 7 bases between the germline ends. The CDR3 runs 12 residues. Germline-derived CDR1 and CDR2 are KGHDR and SFDVKD. The J gene is TRBJ1-5, the V gene TRBV24-1; a weak D match, TRBD1 (5 bases). The sequencing input was peripheral blood. This TCR was sampled from a woman aged 30 to 39 with active or convalescent COVID-19. CDR3 sequence: CATRAGNQPQHF. CDR3 DNA: TGTGCCACCAGGGCAGGGAATCAGCCCCAGCATTTT.